This T cell receptor (beta chain) was profiled in a study of identical twins. The CDR3 is 14 residues long. Trimming took 5 bases from V and 2 from J, leaving 12 bases between them. TCRdb re-derived calls from the 5' RACE reads in MiXCR, one entry per CDR3 protein. Counted here are 600,000 to 850,000 distinct CDR3 sequences, 15% to 20% occurring once; the ten biggest clones make up about an eighth. This clonotype came up many times. These records were also assigned to another study, of T cells expressing NK-cell markers.

The chain couples TRBV12-3 or TRBV12-4 to TRBJ1-2; possible D gene TRBD1, 6 bases. This receptor was identified in a young woman in good health. The sample consisted of PBMCs. The CDR3 nucleotides read TGTGCCAGCAGTCCGGGACAAGCGAACTATGGCTACACCTTC. This codes for CASSPGQANYGYTF.